The source of this TCR beta chain is a study of blood T cell repertoires in COVID-19. The CDR3 length is 16 residues. Germline V lookup: CDR1 SGHTA, CDR2 FQGNSA. V gave up 2 bases and J gave up 4 bases, with 16 bases separating them. Using immunoSEQ multiplex PCR, the repertoire was profiled, and TCRdb retains in-frame clones only, with some absent. Of more than 90,000 clones in the sample, roughly four fifths are singletons; the top ten hold 2% to 3%. In its sample, this clone was seen once. The receptor was derived from a man between 45 and 60 years old with acute or convalescent COVID-19. The sequencing input was peripheral blood. V is TRBV7-2 and J is TRBJ2-3; D may be TRBD1 (5 bases). The CDR3 DNA sequence: TGTGCCAGCAGCTTAACAGGTTCCACTCGCGCAGATACGCAGTATTTT. This encodes CASSLTGSTRADTQYF.